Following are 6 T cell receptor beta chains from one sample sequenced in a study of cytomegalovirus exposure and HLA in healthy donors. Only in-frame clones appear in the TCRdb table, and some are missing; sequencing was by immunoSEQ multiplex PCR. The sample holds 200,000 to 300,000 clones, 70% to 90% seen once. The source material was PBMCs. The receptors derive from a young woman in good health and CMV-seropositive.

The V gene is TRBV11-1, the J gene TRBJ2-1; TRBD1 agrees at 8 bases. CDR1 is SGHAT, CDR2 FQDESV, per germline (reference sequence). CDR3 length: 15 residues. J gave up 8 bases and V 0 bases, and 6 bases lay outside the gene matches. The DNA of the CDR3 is TGTGCCAGCAGCTTAGCTCACAGGGGGGAGTATGAGCAGTTCTTC. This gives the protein CASSLAHRGEYEQFF.

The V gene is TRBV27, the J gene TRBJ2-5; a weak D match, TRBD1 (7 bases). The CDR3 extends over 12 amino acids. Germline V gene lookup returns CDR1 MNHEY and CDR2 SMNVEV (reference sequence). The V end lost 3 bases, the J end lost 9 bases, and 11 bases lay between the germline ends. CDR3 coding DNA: TGTGCCAGCAGTTTCTCAGGGGGGTCCCAGTACTTC. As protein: CASSFSGGSQYF.

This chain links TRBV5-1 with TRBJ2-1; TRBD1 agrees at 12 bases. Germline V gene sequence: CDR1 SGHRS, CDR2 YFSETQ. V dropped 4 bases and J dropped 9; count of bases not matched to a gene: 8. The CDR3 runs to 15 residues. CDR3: CASSPGQGAPGEQFF. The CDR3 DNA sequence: TGCGCCAGCAGCCCGGGACAGGGGGCGCCCGGTGAGCAGTTCTTC.

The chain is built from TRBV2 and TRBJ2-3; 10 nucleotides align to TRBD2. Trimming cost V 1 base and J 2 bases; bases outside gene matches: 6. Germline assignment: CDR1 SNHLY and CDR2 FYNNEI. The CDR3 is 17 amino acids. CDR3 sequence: CASSEGTSGGSTDTQYF. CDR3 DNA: TGTGCCAGCAGTGAAGGGACTAGCGGAGGGTCCACAGATACGCAGTATTTT.

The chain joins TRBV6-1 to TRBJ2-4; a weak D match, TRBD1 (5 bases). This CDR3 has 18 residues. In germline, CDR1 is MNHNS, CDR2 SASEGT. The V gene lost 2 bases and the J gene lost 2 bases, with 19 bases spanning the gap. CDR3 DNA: TGTGCCAGCAGTGAACTCCGGCCAGGGCCTTGGTCCAAAAACATTCAGTACTTC. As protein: CASSELRPGPWSKNIQYF.

The CDR3, as DNA: TGTGCCAGCAGCCTAGTACTAGCGGTGAACACCGGGGAGCTGTTTTTT. Protein product: CASSLVLAVNTGELFF. This rearrangement joins TRBV5-8 to TRBJ2-2; 8 bases fit TRBD2. The CDR3 loop spans 16 amino acids. Germline CDR1 reads SGHTS; CDR2 reads YDEGEE. V gave up 4 bases and J gave up 1 base; unmatched junction bases: 6.